The text below deals with one TCR beta chain. No cognate antigen has been identified for it. No qualities accompany the bases; no much larger clone lies one base away. The entry originates in a study of radiotherapy plus CTLA-4 blockade in lung cancer (dated by TCRdb to the late 2010s). Describing the broader study: Among enrolled patients, under 20% had an objective response and approximately 30% reached disease control. General study outcomes and caveats: Early dynamic changes in blood T cell clones, together with increased serum interferon-beta after radiation, were reported as the strongest predictors of response. After treatment with radiotherapy and ipilimumab, TCR clones that originated in tumors expanded in peripheral blood.

The study tested focal radiation therapy combined with CTLA-4 blockade (ipilimumab) in patients with chemo-refractory metastatic non-small-cell lung cancer. Via the germline V gene, CDR1 is SNHLY and CDR2 FYNNEI. A distance of 14 bases separates the germline ends of V and J, which lose 3 bases and 8 bases respectively. Including cysteine and phenylalanine, the CDR3 has 14 amino acids. This entry keeps only the CDR3 DNA: 42 bases, framed from base 1. Libraries were made using the immunoSEQ multiplex PCR assay. The immuneACCESS repertoire file appears here via TCRdb, limited to in-frame rearrangements. These files lack a portion of the clones; in checked studies, under half of the deficit traces to unresolved V genes, and the cause of the others is not known. This sample is represented by tens of thousands of clones; 80% to 90% of them were singletons. The top ten hold 22% of the sample.

The source is a human donor with non-small cell lung cancer whose response to radiotherapy plus ipilimumab could not be evaluated. The rearranged chain carries TRBV2 and TRBJ2-1; the D segment cannot be called with confidence. The source material was peripheral blood, sampled from a patient treated with radiotherapy plus ipilimumab. The CDR3 in this case is CASSEVSPLDEQFF. The DNA reads TGTGCCAGCAGTGAGGTTTCGCCTCTAGATGAGCAGTTCTTC.